Here is one TCR beta chain with its context. No antigen is known for it. This sample was taken from a study of T cell repertoires in cytomegalovirus infection. For the study at large: HLA-C-restricted CMV epitopes, recently identified, and well-studied HLA-B-restricted ones were used by the study. Evidence of both CMV infection and a matching HLA type came from public TCR beta signatures.

Overall study findings and caveats: Summed public TCR beta family frequency identified CMV carriers bearing the relevant HLA. There were HLA-C-restricted CMV-specific TCR beta clonotypes dominating the ex vivo response.

TCRdb reanalysed the reads using MiXCR and keeps one entry per CDR3 protein. The top ten clones hold about 39% of a sample with hundreds of thousands of distinct CDR3 sequences, roughly 46% of them seen once. The CDR3 is made up of 13 amino acids. With 7 bases removed from V and 4 bases from J, the gap between germline ends came to 13 bases. This chain joins TRBV12-3 or TRBV12-4 and TRBJ1-1, with D possibly being TRBD1 (5 bases). This TCR was sampled from a human donor in good health (CMV status not recorded). Some clones in this sample may be carry-over from other donors' samples. The sample consisted of cultured PBMCs, taken from culture after CMV antigen stimulation. The CDR3 reads CASTVMGGTEAFF. For the CDR3, the DNA is TGTGCCAGCACGGTGATGGGGGGCACTGAAGCTTTCTTT.